These 21 T cell receptor beta chains originate from one sample sequenced in a study of cytomegalovirus exposure and HLA in healthy donors. 13 Jbeta primers and 60 Vbeta primers were used for the PCR. Data came from immunoSEQ multiplex PCR; TCRdb stores just in-frame clones and leaves some out. The repertoire includes about 160,000 clones, roughly 72% of them detected once, and 1.5% to 1.8% sits in the top ten. The specimen was PBMCs. The receptors were sampled from a man in his forties or fifties in good health and CMV-seronegative.

This rearrangement joins TRBV25-1 to TRBJ1-3, with D possibly TRBD1 on 5 matching bases. Germline V gives CDR1 MGHDK, CDR2 SYGVNS. The CDR3 contains 14 residues. Trimming removed 4 bases from V and 3 bases from J, with 10 bases in between. CDR3 loop: CASSVGGSGNTIYF. CDR3 DNA sequence: TGTGCCAGCAGTGTTGGGGGGAGTGGAAACACCATATATTTT.

CDR3 region: CATSSTGQGENTIYF. In nucleotides, the CDR3 is TGTGCCACCAGCAGTACAGGACAGGGAGAAAACACCATATATTTT. The chain carries TRBV15 and TRBJ1-3; 8 bases align to TRBD1. CDR1 is LNHNV, CDR2 YYDKDF, per germline (reference sequence). The CDR3 consists of 15 residues. V lost 3 bases and J lost 6; bases outside the gene matches: 7.

This sequence joins TRBV10-2 and TRBJ2-7; 7 positions match TRBD1. The CDR3 covers 15 residues. V lost 8 bases and J lost 1; bases outside the gene matches: 11. Germline V gene lookup returns CDR1 WSHSY and CDR2 SAAADI. The CDR3 loop reads CASERSGQPSYEQYF. In DNA, the CDR3 is TGCGCCAGCGAGCGGTCGGGACAGCCGTCCTACGAGCAGTACTTC.

The chain employs TRBV6-6 and TRBJ2-1; TRBD1 matches 9 bases. V lost 4 bases, J lost 9 bases, and 1 base stayed unmatched. CDR1 and CDR2 (germline): MNHNY, SVGAGI (reference sequence). CDR3 length: 12 amino acids. The CDR3 loop is CASSLTGGEQFF. In DNA form, the CDR3 reads TGTGCCAGCAGTTTGACAGGGGGTGAGCAGTTCTTC.

This clone has only a few counts. The rearrangement links TRBV2 to TRBJ1-5, with no clear D. The CDR3 covers 14 residues. V was pared by 4 bases and J by 3 bases, with 10 bases between. CDR1 SNHLY and CDR2 FYNNEI come from the germline V gene. CDR3: CASSVRLPNQPQHF. CDR3 in DNA: TGTGCCAGCAGTGTAAGACTACCCAATCAGCCCCAGCATTTT. The full variable domain, completed using reference TRBV2 and TRBJ1-5, is EPEVTQTPSHQVTQMGQEVILRCVPISNHLYFYWYRQILGQKVEFLVSFYNNEISEKSEIFDDQFSVERPDGSNFTLKIRSTKLEDSAMYFCASSVRLPNQPQHFGDGTRLSIL.

This chain links TRBV19 with TRBJ1-5; TRBD1 might be the D (6 bases). The CDR3 has 16 amino acids. The germline V and J ends were trimmed by 0 bases and 1 base, with 10 bases remaining between them. Germline CDR1 reads LNHDA; CDR2 reads SQIVND (reference sequence). As DNA, the CDR3 is TGTGCCAGTAGTATAGACAGGGGCAGGAGCAATCAGCCCCAGCATTTT. Its translation is CASSIDRGRSNQPQHF.

V and J are TRBV28 and TRBJ2-7, with 9 bases aligning to TRBD2. The CDR3 loop spans 16 amino acids. The germline gives CDR1 MDHEN, CDR2 SYDVKM. V was clipped by 3 bases and J by 1 base; unmatched bases: 7. CDR3 protein: CASSFQGAGGSYEQYF. Here the CDR3 DNA reads TGTGCCAGCAGTTTCCAGGGAGCGGGGGGTTCCTACGAGCAGTACTTC.

V usage is TRBV11-2 and J usage is TRBJ1-2, with unresolved D. V lost 1 base and J 3 bases, leaving 9 bases between the germline ends. The CDR3 is made up of 14 amino acids. Germline-derived CDR1 and CDR2 are SGHAT and FQNNGV. The CDR3 DNA follows: TGTGCCAGCAGCTTAGTTACGTCAGACTATGGCTACACCTTC. Its translation is CASSLVTSDYGYTF.

The J gene is TRBJ2-3, the V gene TRBV6-6; 7 bases line up with TRBD2. CDR1 and CDR2 from the germline V gene are MNHNY and SVGAGI (reference sequence). The V segment lost 1 base and the J segment 5 bases; nucleotides outside the gene matches: 9. The CDR3 length is 16 residues. CDR3 in amino acids: CASSYLRGGEGDTQYF. The DNA of the CDR3 is TGTGCCAGCAGTTACTTGAGGGGCGGGGAGGGAGATACGCAGTATTTT.

The chain uses TRBV28 and TRBJ1-2, with D possibly being TRBD1 (5 bases). CDR1 and CDR2 from the germline V gene are MDHEN and SYDVKM. V lost 2 bases and J 7 bases, leaving 20 bases between the germline ends. The CDR3 spans 16 residues. CDR3 DNA: TGTGCCAGCAGTTTAAGAGGGCGCGCGTTGGGGGGTGGCTACACCTTC. This translates into CASSLRGRALGGGYTF.

J is TRBJ1-1 and V is TRBV6-1, with 10 bases lining up with TRBD1. Germline values: CDR1 MNHNS, CDR2 SASEGT. After removal of 7 bases from V and 5 bases from J, the junction contained 7 bases not matched to a gene. The CDR3 length is 14 residues. CDR3 bases: TGTGCCAGCACCCGGGACAGGGGAAATACTGAAGCTTTCTTT. This gives the protein CASTRDRGNTEAFF.

The CDR3 reads CASSEGGWDRGTAGDYEQFF. CDR3 coding DNA: TGCGCCAGCAGTGAGGGGGGTTGGGACAGGGGAACAGCTGGGGACTATGAGCAGTTCTTC. The chain employs TRBV10-2 and TRBJ2-1; 10 bases match TRBD1. Trimming at V came to 2 bases and at J to 8 bases, leaving 21 bases not matched to a gene. The length of the CDR3 is 20 residues. CDR1 is WSHSY, CDR2 SAAADI, per germline.

The rearrangement links TRBV28 to TRBJ1-3; D not resolved. V lost 8 bases to trimming and J lost 4 bases, with 15 bases between them. Germline CDR1 is MDHEN and CDR2 is SYDVKM. The CDR3 consists of 14 residues. CDR3 sequence (DNA): TGTGCCAGCCTCCGGAACTCGGGAGGAAACACCATATATTTT. Its protein is CASLRNSGGNTIYF.

The V call is TRBV5-6, the J call TRBJ2-5; 11 bases fit TRBD2. Germline-derived CDR1 and CDR2 are SGHDT and YYEEEE. The CDR3 spans 15 residues. The J segment lost 2 bases and the V segment lost 5 bases, leaving 5 bases of the junction unmatched. The CDR3, as DNA: TGTGCCAGCAGAACGACTAGCGGGAATCAAGAGACCCAGTACTTC. Protein sequence: CASRTTSGNQETQYF. Based on the CDR3 plus reference TRBV5-6 and TRBJ2-5, the full variable domain is DAGVTQSPTHLIKTRGQQVTLRCSPKSGHDTVSWYQQALGQGPQFIFQYYEEEERQRGNFPDRFSGHQFPNYSSELNVNALLLGDSALYLCASRTTSGNQETQYFGPGTRLLVL.

V and J are TRBV21-1 and TRBJ2-3; the table's D gene call, TRBD2, was not cross checked with the DNA. TRBV21-1 is a documented pseudogene. CDR3 length: 15 residues. DNA for the CDR3: TGTGCCAGCACAACAGACTGGCGGGAGGGAGATACGCAGTATTTT. Its translation is CASTTDWREGDTQYF.

This clone was seen more than once but under ten times. The chain uses TRBV29-1 and TRBJ2-3; D is unclear. The CDR3 consists of 14 residues. The V gene's germline CDR1 is SQVTM and CDR2 ANQGSEA. Trimming removed 4 bases at V and 2 bases at J, with 13 bases between. CDR3 residues: CSVGFTALTDTQYF. As DNA, the CDR3 is TGCAGCGTTGGTTTCACTGCTCTCACAGATACGCAGTATTTT.

This sequence joins TRBV2 and TRBJ2-1; 13 nucleotides agree with TRBD2. There are 15 residues in the CDR3. Trimming removed 7 bases from V and 5 bases from J; junction bases left unmatched: 5. Germline CDR1 is SNHLY and CDR2 is FYNNEI. The CDR3 spells CASIGTSGIDNEQFF. The CDR3 coding sequence is TGTGCCAGCATTGGGACTAGCGGGATAGACAATGAGCAGTTCTTC.

V gene TRBV9 combines with J gene TRBJ2-7, with 7 positions matching TRBD1. Germline-derived CDR1 and CDR2 are SGDLS and YYNGEE. The CDR3 loop spans 17 amino acids. The V gene end was trimmed by 2 bases and the J gene end by 2 bases; junction bases not matched to a gene: 13. In DNA, the CDR3 is TGTGCCAGCAGCGTGGGGACAGACCCAGGCACGGCCTACGAGCAGTACTTC. Translated: CASSVGTDPGTAYEQYF.

The chain joins TRBV9 to TRBJ2-1; the match to TRBD2 covers 8 bases. CDR1 and CDR2 from the germline V gene are SGDLS and YYNGEE. CDR3 size: 17 residues. V lost 4 bases to trimming and J lost 3 bases; unmatched junction nucleotides: 12. CDR3 in DNA: TGTGCCAGCAGCTCCCCTCGGGGGAGCGGGAGCTACAATGAGCAGTTCTTC. This gives the protein CASSSPRGSGSYNEQFF.

This chain links TRBV15 with TRBJ2-2, with 8 bases identical to TRBD2. The trim removed 1 base at V and 5 bases at J, leaving 9 bases unmatched. Germline loops: CDR1 LNHNV, CDR2 YYDKDF (reference sequence). This CDR3 contains 17 residues. The CDR3 DNA reads TGTGCCACCAGCAGAGGGGGGGGACTAGATTCTACCGGGGAGCTGTTTTTT. Amino acid sequence: CATSRGGGLDSTGELFF. The full variable domain, completed using reference TRBV15 and TRBJ2-2, is DAMVIQNPRYQVTQFGKPVTLSCSQTLNHNVMYWYQQKSSQAPKLLFHYYDKDFNNEADTPDNFQSRRPNTSFCFLDIRSPGLGDTAMYLCATSRGGGLDSTGELFFGEGSRLTVL.

V is TRBV5-4 and J is TRBJ1-3; 11 nucleotides match TRBD1. Germline V gene lookup returns CDR1 SGHNT and CDR2 YYREEE (reference sequence). The J segment lost 0 bases and the V segment lost 0 bases, leaving 2 bases of the junction unmatched. This CDR3 is 17 amino acids long. The CDR3 region has the DNA TGTGCCAGCAGCTTGGGAGGGACAGGGGGCTCTGGAAACACCATATATTTT. This sequence encodes CASSLGGTGGSGNTIYF.